The present entry profiles one T cell receptor beta chain with its context. In the source study's methods: For nucleated cells, counts were estimated from reference gene primer amplification. Here immunoSEQ multiplex PCR was the method, and the copy in TCRdb shows in-frame clones only, minus some. The DNA was the basis for D and trimming; V, J and clone size are from that table. The table records over 150,000 clones, just over 90% of them present only once. These data belong to a study of blood T cell repertoires in COVID-19. The wider study: COVID-19 samples from acute and convalescent phases originated in the United States, Italy and Spain. The analysed material was cDNA or gDNA that came from T cells, B-cell-depleted T cells, or PBMCs.

CDR3 length: 17 residues. The V gene's germline CDR1 is LGHDT and CDR2 YNNKEL (reference sequence). V was pared by 1 base and J by 6 bases, with 13 bases of the junction left unmatched. Source material: peripheral blood. This receptor was obtained from a man aged 18 to 29 with acute or convalescent COVID-19. J is TRBJ2-3 and V is TRBV3-1 (or the pseudogene TRBV3-2); 7 bases fit TRBD2. The CDR3 coding sequence is TGTGCCAGCAGCCAAGGGATAGCGGGTTACGGGAAGGATACGCAGTATTTT. The encoded protein is CASSQGIAGYGKDTQYF.